This entry lists 10 T cell receptor beta chains sequenced from one sample in a study of regulatory T cells in long-lasting Graves disease. With iRepertoire HTBI primers and Arm-PCR of CDR3 regions, TCR beta libraries were built. TCRdb reanalysed the multiplex PCR reads using MiXCR and keeps one entry per CDR3 protein. The sample has over 500,000 distinct CDR3 sequences; around 15% are singletons. The time point is: newly diagnosed GD, antithyroid drugs for less than 3 months. From PBMCs, RNA was extracted and then used to make the TCR library. These sequences were also reported in another study, on T cells in Graves' hyperthyroidism and ophthalmopathy.

The sequences come from peripheral blood mononuclear cells (PBMCs), collected at new diagnosis, from a patient treated with antithyroid drugs. The receptors shown here come from a woman aged 25 to 45 with Graves disease.

The chain carries TRBV25-1 and TRBJ2-5; 15 bases match TRBD2. From germline, CDR1 is MGHDK and CDR2 SYGVNS. This CDR3 comprises 17 residues. The ends lost 8 bases at V and 5 bases at J; junction bases unmatched: 12. CDR3 region: CASASGEGLAGGETQYF. The CDR3 DNA follows: TGTGCCAGCGCAAGCGGGGAAGGACTAGCGGGAGGGGAGACCCAGTACTTC.

The table lists this clonotype with many counts. This chain links TRBV18 with TRBJ1-2; TRBD1 agrees at 8 bases. CDR1 KGHSH and CDR2 LQKENI come from the germline V gene. CDR3 size: 14 residues. With V trimmed by 4 bases and J by 1 base, 2 bases remained unmatched. The CDR3 coding sequence is TGTGCCAGCTCACGGGGACAGGATAACTATGGCTACACCTTC. Protein: CASSRGQDNYGYTF.

This chain uses TRBV4-1 with TRBJ1-3, with 7 nucleotides matching TRBD1. Trimming cost V 0 bases and J 2 bases; bases outside gene matches: 7. The germline gives CDR1 MGHRA, CDR2 YSYEKL. The CDR3 runs to 17 residues. As DNA, the CDR3 is TGCGCCAGCAGCCAAGAAGAGCCGGGACAGCCTGGAAACACCATATATTTT. Its translation: CASSQEEPGQPGNTIYF.

This clonotype was observed at least ten times. J is TRBJ2-1 and V is TRBV11-2; D is perhaps TRBD2 (6 bases). With 7 bases removed from V and 4 bases from J, the gap between germline ends came to 14 bases. Looked up from germline, CDR1 is SGHAT and CDR2 is FQNNGV. The CDR3 length is 14 residues. The CDR3: CASTPGLSYNEQFF. The CDR3 nucleotides read TGTGCCAGCACCCCGGGACTTAGTTACAATGAGCAGTTCTTC.

This clonotype has a handful of counts. V gene TRBV3-1 combines with J gene TRBJ1-6; D gene uncertain. The CDR3 runs to 14 residues. V dropped 7 bases and J dropped 7 bases, with 14 bases sitting between them. The germline V gene encodes CDR1 LGHDT and CDR2 YNNKEL (reference sequence). This CDR3 is CASNAGRKNSPLHF. The CDR3 DNA sequence: TGTGCCAGCAACGCCGGCAGGAAAAATTCACCCCTCCACTTT.

At least ten counts were recorded for this clonotype. The gene calls are TRBV12-3 or TRBV12-4 and TRBJ1-1, with D possibly matching TRBD1 (6 bases). V was shortened by 7 bases and J by 6 bases, with 15 bases between the two germline ends. CDR3 length equals 13 residues. Here the CDR3 DNA reads TGTGCCAGCACCAGGACAGTCGGGCCTGAAGCTTTCTTT. Translated, it gives CASTRTVGPEAFF.

Ten or more counts support this clonotype. The chain links TRBV15 to TRBJ2-5; D is unresolved. V dropped 0 bases and J dropped 4 bases, with 6 bases sitting between them. The CDR3 is 13 amino acids. Per the germline V gene, CDR1 is LNHNV and CDR2 is YYDKDF (reference sequence). The chain's CDR3 is CATSRDLAETQYF. DNA for the CDR3: TGTGCCACCAGCAGAGATTTGGCAGAGACCCAGTACTTC. Full variable domain (outside the CDR3, taken from reference TRBV15 and TRBJ2-5): DAMVIQNPRYQVTQFGKPVTLSCSQTLNHNVMYWYQQKSSQAPKLLFHYYDKDFNNEADTPDNFQSRRPNTSFCFLDIRSPGLGDTAMYLCATSRDLAETQYFGPGTRLLVL.

This clonotype was recorded many times. The J gene is TRBJ1-5, the V gene TRBV28; TRBD1 matches 8 bases. The germline gives CDR1 MDHEN, CDR2 SYDVKM. V gave up 7 bases and J gave up 6 bases; unmatched junction bases: 11. CDR3 size: 15 residues. As DNA, the CDR3 is TGTGCCAGCACAACAACGGGGACAGGAGGTCAGCCCCAGCATTTT. It translates to CASTTTGTGGQPQHF.

This chain links TRBV6-9 with TRBJ1-5; possible D gene TRBD1, 6 bases. Germline V CDR1 and CDR2: MNHGY, SVAAGI. The V end lost 3 bases, the J end lost 5 bases, and 14 bases lay between the germline ends. The CDR3 has 15 amino acids. The CDR3 reads CASSYMGASDQPQHF. DNA for the CDR3: TGTGCCAGCAGTTACATGGGGGCGTCAGATCAGCCCCAGCATTTT.

This clonotype was counted many times. This chain links TRBV20-1 with TRBJ2-1; the D is unclear. Trimming cost V 0 bases and J 8 bases, with 14 bases left between them. The CDR3 length is 14 residues. Looked up from germline, CDR1 is DFQATT and CDR2 is SNEGSKA (reference sequence). The CDR3 sequence: CSARDGLGFDEQFF. The CDR3 nucleotides are TGCAGTGCTAGAGATGGGCTAGGGTTCGATGAGCAGTTCTTC.